The rows below give T cell receptor beta chains drawn from one sample of a study of beta chain features in type 1 diabetes. Assay used: immunoSEQ multiplex PCR; TCRdb lists only in-frame clones, some missing. The sample shows 150,000 to 200,000 clones, roughly 8% of them seen only once. The sample consisted of central memory CD4+ T cells from blood. Receptors were obtained from a woman aged 40 to 50 with type 1 diabetes. CDR3s include the opening cysteine and the closing phenylalanine or tryptophan. A D gene is named only where the DNA matches it firmly. Some rows mark clone size as missing; the rest say once, few, many or name a class of expanded clone.

J gene,D gene,clone size,V gene,CDR3 protein,CDR3 DNA
TRBJ1-1,.,few,TRBV28,CASSPIDRPNTEAFF,TGTGCCAGCAGTCCCATAGACAGACCGAACACTGAAGCTTTCTTT
TRBJ1-1,.,few,TRBV19,CASSIEQLGAAEAFF,TGTGCCAGTAGTATAGAACAGCTGGGGGCGGCTGAAGCTTTCTTT
TRBJ2-3,.,.,TRBV18,CASSPPAEPDTQYF,TGTGCCAGCTCACCACCTGCCGAGCCAGATACGCAGTATTTT
TRBJ2-7,TRBD1,few,TRBV5-1,CASQDDRGSYEQYF,TGCGCCAGTCAGGACGACAGGGGCTCCTACGAGCAGTACTTC
TRBJ1-1,.,many,TRBV29-1,CSVEVGGRRTEAFF,TGCAGCGTTGAAGTGGGGGGACGGCGCACTGAAGCTTTCTTT
TRBJ1-6,TRBD1,few,TRBV2,CASSPGQDNSPLHF,TGTGCCAGCAGCCCGGGACAGGATAATTCACCCCTCCACTTT
TRBJ2-7,TRBD2,.,TRBV5-1,CASSPATSGAHYEQYF,TGCGCCAGCAGCCCCGCGACTAGCGGGGCCCACTACGAGCAGTACTTC
TRBJ2-3,.,.,TRBV4-3,CASSQDGGGPDTQYF,TGCGCCAGCAGCCAAGATGGAGGGGGCCCAGATACGCAGTATTTT
TRBJ1-1,TRBD1,few,TRBV7-9,CASSLGGGGSTEAFF,TGTGCCAGCAGCCTAGGGGGCGGGGGAAGTACTGAAGCTTTCTTT
TRBJ1-4,TRBD1,few,TRBV19,CASSTAGQGADEKLFF,TGTGCCAGTAGTACGGCAGGACAGGGAGCGGATGAAAAACTGTTTTTT
TRBJ1-1,.,.,TRBV30,CASSSRRSTEAFF,TGTGCCAGCTCCTCCCGGAGGTCCACTGAAGCTTTCTTT
TRBJ1-1,.,few,TRBV29-1,CSVDLSGGTEAFF,TGCAGCGTTGACCTGTCCGGGGGCACTGAAGCTTTCTTT
TRBJ2-1,.,few,TRBV10-3,CAISDLAEAGQFF,TGTGCCATCAGTGACTTGGCCGAGGCGGGGCAGTTCTTC
TRBJ1-1,.,few,TRBV5-6,CASSRTGEAFF,TGTGCCAGCAGCCGGACGGGGGAAGCTTTCTTT
TRBJ2-5,.,few,TRBV4-3,CASSPGRGAETQYF,TGCGCCAGCAGCCCAGGGAGGGGGGCAGAGACCCAGTACTTC
TRBJ1-1,TRBD1,few,TRBV19,CASSFRQGAISEAFF,TGTGCCAGTAGTTTTAGACAGGGGGCTATCTCTGAAGCTTTCTTT
TRBJ1-5,.,.,TRBV30,CAWSVTADQPQHF,TGTGCCTGGAGTGTAACAGCCGATCAGCCCCAGCATTTT
TRBJ2-3,TRBD2,many,TRBV15,CATSSPTSGSGTDTQYF,TGTGCCACCAGCTCCCCCACTAGCGGGAGTGGAACAGATACGCAGTATTTT
TRBJ1-5,.,.,TRBV27,CASTMRRGGQPQHF,TGTGCCAGCACTATGAGGAGGGGCGGACAGCCCCAGCATTTT
TRBJ1-2,TRBD1,.,TRBV15,CATSRGQGDGYTF,TGTGCCACCAGCAGGGGACAGGGAGATGGCTACACCTTC
TRBJ2-3,TRBD2,few,TRBV28,CASSYSGGGTDTQYF,TGTGCCAGCTCATATAGCGGGGGGGGCACAGATACGCAGTATTTT
TRBJ2-2,.,.,TRBV9,CASSVGLPGGNTGELFF,TGTGCCAGCAGCGTAGGACTTCCCGGGGGGAACACCGGGGAGCTGTTTTTT
TRBJ1-1,.,.,TRBV7-9,CASGVNRVDTEAFF,TGTGCCAGCGGGGTTAACAGGGTGGACACTGAAGCTTTCTTT
TRBJ1-5,.,few,TRBV19,CASSNGEGQPQHF,TGTGCCAGTAGTAACGGGGAGGGCCAGCCCCAGCATTTT
TRBJ1-1,TRBD1,.,TRBV19,CASPDREGNTEAFF,TGTGCCAGCCCGGACAGGGAAGGGAACACTGAAGCTTTCTTT